Listed below are T cell receptor beta chains from one sample, sequenced in a study of OX40 agonist ivuxolimab in advanced cancers. The table came from immunoSEQ multiplex PCR; TCRdb's copy has only in-frame clones and leaves some out. Of 15,000 to 20,000 clones in the sample, 80% to 95% are singletons; the top ten hold roughly 7.7%. Here the sequenced sample was CD4+ or CD8+ T cells sorted from blood, taken in a trial of the OX40 agonist ivuxolimab. Receptor source: an adult with an advanced solid tumor such as melanoma, head and neck, liver or kidney cancer. The CDR3 runs from the conserved cysteine through the conserved F or W. The D gene is left open where the match is weak. Not every row has a clone size; where given, it reads once, few, many or a size class.

V	size	J	D	CDR3	DNA
TRBV5-1	once	TRBJ1-6	NA	CASSLDSLYFHF	TGCGCCAGCAGCTTGGATTCCCTATACTTCCACTTT
TRBV10-3	NA	TRBJ1-1	NA	CAISESELEGGAVDTEAFF	TGTGCCATCAGTGAGTCGGAATTAGAGGGGGGCGCGGTGGACACTGAAGCTTTCTTT
TRBV7-9	NA	TRBJ2-7	NA	CASSGVEAERAYEQYF	TGTGCCAGCAGCGGAGTAGAGGCGGAACGAGCCTACGAGCAGTACTTC
TRBV27	few	TRBJ2-2	NA	CASSLSPGSGTGELFF	TGTGCCAGCAGTTTATCCCCAGGGTCGGGCACCGGGGAGCTGTTTTTT
TRBV7-9	NA	TRBJ1-2	NA	CATPGADGYTF	TGTGCCACTCCGGGGGCGGATGGCTACACCTTC
TRBV27	NA	TRBJ2-3	TRBD2	CASSLNPGLGDTQYF	TGTGCCAGCAGCCTCAACCCGGGACTAGGAGATACGCAGTATTTT
TRBV6-6	few	TRBJ1-1	NA	CASTPDSMNTEAFF	TGTGCCAGCACCCCGGACAGCATGAACACTGAAGCTTTCTTT
TRBV6-6	NA	TRBJ1-1	NA	CASSYLQGGTEAFF	TGTGCCAGCAGTTATCTTCAAGGGGGCACTGAAGCTTTCTTT
TRBV28	NA	TRBJ1-2	TRBD1	CASSFGTTGAPYGYTF	TGTGCCAGCAGTTTTGGTACTACAGGGGCCCCCTATGGCTACACCTTC
TRBV25-1	once	TRBJ2-5	TRBD2	CASSGGTSGERETQYF	TGTGCCAGCAGTGGGGGGACTAGCGGGGAGAGGGAGACCCAGTACTTC
TRBV11-2	NA	TRBJ2-7	NA	CASSLNPYEQYF	TGTGCCAGCAGCTTAAATCCCTACGAGCAGTACTTC
TRBV27	NA	TRBJ2-2	NA	CASMTIPGPGAGELFF	TGTGCCAGCATGACGATACCGGGACCCGGGGCCGGGGAGCTGTTTTTT
TRBV7-9	NA	TRBJ2-4	TRBD1	CASSPGTEVLQYF	TGTGCCAGCAGCCCCGGGACAGAAGTCCTTCAGTACTTC
TRBV11-3	NA	TRBJ1-1	NA	CASSLTRRNTEAFF	TGTGCCAGCAGCTTAACCAGGAGGAACACTGAAGCTTTCTTT
TRBV29-1	NA	TRBJ1-2	NA	CSVDGGRASYGYTF	TGCAGCGTTGATGGGGGGAGGGCCTCTTATGGCTACACCTTC
TRBV13	NA	TRBJ2-3	NA	CASSQGGDPDTQYF	TGTGCCAGCAGCCAGGGGGGGGATCCAGATACGCAGTATTTT
TRBV15	NA	TRBJ2-7	NA	CATSIRRGALDEQYF	TGTGCCACCAGCATTCGCAGGGGTGCCTTAGATGAGCAGTACTTC
TRBV19	NA	TRBJ2-5	TRBD2	CASSTNSGGEETQYF	TGTGCCAGTAGCACCAATAGCGGGGGGGAAGAGACCCAGTACTTC
TRBV19	once	TRBJ2-7	TRBD2	CASSAGLAASYEQYF	TGTGCCAGTAGTGCGGGACTAGCGGCTTCCTACGAGCAGTACTTC
TRBV30	NA	TRBJ1-2	TRBD1	CASRQGNGYTF	TGTGCATCGAGACAGGGGAATGGCTACACCTTC
TRBV5-1	NA	TRBJ2-7	TRBD1	CASSPGQGEYEQYF	TGCGCCAGCAGCCCGGGACAGGGGGAATACGAGCAGTACTTC
TRBV2	NA	TRBJ2-7	NA	CASSEAVVEQYF	TGTGCCAGCAGTGAAGCGGTAGTCGAGCAGTACTTC
TRBV28	NA	TRBJ2-3	NA	CASSQIVGLGTDTQYF	TGTGCCAGCAGTCAAATAGTAGGGCTTGGTACAGATACGCAGTATTTT
TRBV18	NA	TRBJ2-4	TRBD1	CASSPRQGAAKNIQYF	TGTGCCAGCTCACCTCGACAGGGGGCGGCCAAAAACATTCAGTACTTC
TRBV6-1	NA	TRBJ1-5	NA	CASTAQGPPQHF	TGTGCCAGCACTGCACAGGGACCGCCCCAGCATTTT
TRBV7-9	NA	TRBJ2-2	TRBD1	CASSPDRGAGELFF	TGTGCCAGCAGCCCGGACAGGGGTGCCGGGGAGCTGTTTTTT
TRBV7-2	NA	TRBJ1-4	NA	CASSPTNEKLFF	TGTGCCAGCAGCCCCACTAATGAAAAACTGTTTTTT
TRBV13	NA	TRBJ1-1	NA	CASSLRGVVNTEAFF	TGTGCCAGCAGCCTTAGGGGGGTCGTGAACACTGAAGCTTTCTTT
TRBV19	few	TRBJ2-7	NA	CASSAAGYEQYF	TGTGCCAGTAGTGCCGCCGGCTACGAGCAGTACTTC
TRBV5-5	NA	TRBJ2-7	NA	CASSTRGFEQYF	TGTGCCAGCAGCACCCGAGGGTTCGAGCAGTACTTC
TRBV14	NA	TRBJ2-1	NA	CASSHLPGVRWLFF	TGTGCCAGCAGCCACCTCCCGGGGGTGAGGTGGCTGTTCTTC
TRBV7-6	NA	TRBJ2-1	NA	CASSFTPSNEQFF	TGTGCCAGCAGCTTTACCCCGAGCAATGAGCAGTTCTTC
TRBV11-3	NA	TRBJ2-7	NA	CASSSFRDGPYEQYF	TGTGCCAGCAGCTCATTCCGGGACGGACCCTACGAGCAGTACTTC
TRBV9	NA	TRBJ2-7	NA	CASSVGLVPEQYF	TGTGCCAGCAGCGTGGGACTCGTACCCGAGCAGTACTTC
TRBV7-9	NA	TRBJ2-3	TRBD2	CAHLTSGDTDTQYF	TGTGCCCACCTGACTAGCGGGGACACAGATACGCAGTATTTT
TRBV4-2	NA	TRBJ2-1	TRBD1	CASSQVRRTGGDEQFF	TGTGCCAGCAGCCAAGTGAGAAGGACAGGGGGCGATGAGCAGTTCTTC
TRBV19	NA	TRBJ2-5	TRBD2	CASTGGGQETQYF	TGTGCCAGTACTGGCGGGGGCCAAGAGACCCAGTACTTC
TRBV5-1	NA	TRBJ2-5	TRBD1	CASSLTGVGETQYF	TGCGCCAGCAGCTTAACAGGGGTCGGCGAGACCCAGTACTTC
TRBV5-1	NA	TRBJ2-2	NA	CASSSVAGELFF	TGCGCCAGCAGCTCCGTCGCCGGGGAGCTGTTTTTT
TRBV7-9	NA	TRBJ2-1	NA	CASSFQEAAYNEQFF	TGTGCCAGCAGCTTTCAGGAGGCCGCCTACAATGAGCAGTTCTTC
TRBV27	NA	TRBJ2-7	NA	CASSPGPLGYEQYF	TGTGCCAGCAGTCCCGGGCCTCTCGGCTACGAGCAGTACTTC
TRBV11-3	NA	TRBJ2-1	NA	CASSPPGESSYNEQFF	TGTGCCAGCAGCCCCCCCGGTGAGAGCTCCTACAATGAGCAGTTCTTC
TRBV4-1	NA	TRBJ2-1	NA	CASSQVGAGGEQFF	TGCGCCAGCAGCCAAGTTGGGGCCGGAGGGGAGCAGTTCTTC
TRBV27	once	TRBJ2-2	NA	CASSRYGGGGPGELFF	TGTGCCAGCAGCCGTTATGGGGGAGGGGGCCCCGGGGAGCTGTTTTTT
TRBV4-1	once	TRBJ2-2	NA	CASRQETGELFF	TGCGCCAGCAGACAGGAAACCGGGGAGCTGTTTTTT
TRBV7-8	NA	TRBJ1-2	NA	CASSLALAAYGYTF	TGTGCCAGCAGCTTAGCGCTGGCAGCCTATGGCTACACCTTC
TRBV25-1	NA	TRBJ2-2	TRBD1	CASSAPGQGYTGELFF	TGTGCCAGCAGCGCCCCGGGACAGGGTTACACCGGGGAGCTGTTTTTT
TRBV27	NA	TRBJ1-5	NA	CASSLPNQPQHF	TGTGCCAGCAGTTTACCCAATCAGCCCCAGCATTTT
TRBV7-7	NA	TRBJ2-1	NA	CASRPLRGGSPYNEQFF	TGTGCCAGCCGCCCTTTAAGGGGAGGATCTCCGTACAATGAGCAGTTCTTC